This entry describes one T cell receptor (beta chain). The sample belongs to a study of T cells expressing NK-cell markers. As the method of synthesis, 5'RACE template switching with UMIs yielded TCR beta cDNA. Following a re-call of the 5' RACE reads, TCRdb has one entry per CDR3 protein and lacks DNA. This sample's table reports about 460,000 distinct CDR3 sequences. The CDR3 sequence is 14 residues long. Looked up from germline, CDR1 is LNHNV and CDR2 is YYDKDF (reference sequence). Sequencing was carried out using blood T cells: a sorted CD56 or NKG2C T cell subset, CD4+ or CD8+ T cells, or bulk PBMC T cells (not recorded which). The clonotype comes from a woman aged 50 to 60 in good health. The chain employs TRBV15 and TRBJ2-7. CDR3 region: CATSRDQGFGEQYF.